This T cell receptor (beta chain) stems from a study of shared clonotypes between healthy human individuals. For the study at large: CD4 naive and memory got three plates each, CD8 naive two, CD8 memory one. General study points: Memory subsets generally showed lower estimated richness than naive subsets. Large depth notwithstanding, sorted-subset sequencing proved incomplete by rarefaction. Naive CD4 clonotypes overlapped across several donors at roughly 5%.

This clone has just a few counts. Its antigen is unidentified. It was CD45RO-negative cells, positively selected for CCR7, that made up naive CD8 cells, with terminally differentiated effector memory CD45RA+ cells excluded. Trimming took off 0 bases at V and 1 base at J, with 11 bases between the two ends. Germline V gene lookup returns CDR1 SGHRS and CDR2 YFSETQ. The CDR3 sequence is 15 residues long. Some clones are missing from TCRdb's copy, which holds only in-frame ones; the method was immunoSEQ multiplex PCR. The repertoire holds 2 million or so clones, approximately 94% seen once, with roughly 1% in the top ten.

The sample consisted of naive CD8+ T cells sorted from blood. The receptor was derived from a man between 18 and 35 years old in good health. V gene TRBV5-1 combines with J gene TRBJ2-7; a weak D match, TRBD1 (5 bases). The CDR3 spells CASSLVGLSSYEQYF. CDR3 nucleotides: TGCGCCAGCAGCTTGGTGGGGCTAAGTTCCTACGAGCAGTACTTC.